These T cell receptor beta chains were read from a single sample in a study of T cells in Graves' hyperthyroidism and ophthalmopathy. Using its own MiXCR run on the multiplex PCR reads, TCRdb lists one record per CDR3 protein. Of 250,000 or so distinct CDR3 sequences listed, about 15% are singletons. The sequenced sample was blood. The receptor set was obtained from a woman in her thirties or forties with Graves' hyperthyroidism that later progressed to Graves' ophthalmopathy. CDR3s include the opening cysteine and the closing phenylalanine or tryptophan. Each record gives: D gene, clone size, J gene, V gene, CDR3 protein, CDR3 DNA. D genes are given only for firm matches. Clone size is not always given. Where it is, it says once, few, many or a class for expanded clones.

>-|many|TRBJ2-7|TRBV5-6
CASSLMASSTEQYF
TGTGCCAGCAGCTTGATGGCTAGCAGTACCGAGCAGTACTTC
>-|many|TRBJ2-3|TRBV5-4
CASSFYSLRPNTDTQYF
TGTGCCAGCAGCTTTTATAGCCTACGACCAAACACAGATACGCAGTATTTT
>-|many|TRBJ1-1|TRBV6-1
CASSEGYTAFF
TGTGCCAGCAGTGAAGGGTATACAGCTTTCTTT
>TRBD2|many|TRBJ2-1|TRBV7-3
CASSSGLADEQFF
TGTGCCAGCAGCTCCGGACTAGCGGATGAGCAGTTCTTC
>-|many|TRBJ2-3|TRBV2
CASSYWDTQYF
TGTGCCAGCAGTTACTGGGATACGCAGTATTTT
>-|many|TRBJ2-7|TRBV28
CASSLDPSREQYF
TGTGCCAGCAGTTTAGACCCGTCCCGGGAGCAGTACTTC
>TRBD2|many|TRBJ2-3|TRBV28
CASSSAGGSTDTQYF
TGTGCCAGCAGTTCGGCGGGAGGGTCCACAGATACGCAGTATTTT
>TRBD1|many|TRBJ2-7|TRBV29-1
CSVVFGTGGYEQYF
TGCAGCGTTGTCTTTGGGACAGGGGGCTACGAGCAGTACTTC
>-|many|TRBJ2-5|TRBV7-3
CASSLGRGGQETQYF
TGTGCCAGCAGCTTAGGCAGGGGGGGCCAAGAGACCCAGTACTTC
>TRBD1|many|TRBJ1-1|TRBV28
CASRRDRGSTEAFF
TGTGCCAGCAGAAGAGACAGGGGTAGCACTGAAGCTTTCTTT
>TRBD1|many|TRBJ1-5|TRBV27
CASRPGQGMQPQHF
TGTGCCAGCAGGCCGGGACAGGGAATGCAGCCCCAGCATTTT
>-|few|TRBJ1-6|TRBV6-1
CASSEPWGSPLHF
TGTGCCAGCAGTGAACCGTGGGGATCACCCCTCCACTTT
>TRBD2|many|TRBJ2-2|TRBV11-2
CASSLKTSGRLGTGELFF
TGTGCCAGCAGCTTAAAGACTAGCGGGAGGCTCGGAACCGGGGAGCTGTTTTTT
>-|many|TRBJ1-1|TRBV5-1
CASSSGTFIMNTEAFF
TGCGCCAGCAGCTCCGGGACATTCATCATGAACACTGAAGCTTTCTTT
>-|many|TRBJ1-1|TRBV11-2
CASSAEGGYTEAFF
TGTGCCAGCAGCGCGGAGGGGGGGTACACTGAAGCTTTCTTT
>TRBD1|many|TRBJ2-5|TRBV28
CASSLYRGPSQETQYF
TGTGCCAGCAGTTTGTACAGGGGGCCAAGCCAAGAGACCCAGTACTTC
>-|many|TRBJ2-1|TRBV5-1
CASSHYTGEASSYNEQFF
TGCGCCAGCAGCCATTATACCGGGGAAGCTAGCTCCTACAATGAGCAGTTCTTC
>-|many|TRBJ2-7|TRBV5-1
CASRVWDGDEQYF
TGCGCCAGCAGGGTCTGGGACGGGGACGAGCAGTACTTC
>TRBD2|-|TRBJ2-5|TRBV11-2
CASSLGAGGYQETQYF
TGTGCCAGCAGCTTAGGAGCGGGAGGCTACCAAGAGACCCAGTACTTC